These 24 T cell receptor beta chains share one sample of origin, sequenced in a study of blood T cell repertoires in COVID-19. The method was immunoSEQ multiplex PCR; TCRdb's version includes in-frame clones alone and lacks a portion of them. Among 70,000 or so clones listed, roughly nine tenths were seen once. Sequencing was done on a sample of peripheral blood. The source of these receptors is a woman aged 18-29 years with acute or convalescent COVID-19.

The chain employs TRBV18 and TRBJ1-2, with D unclear. V was clipped by 0 bases and J by 2 bases, with 10 bases between them. CDR1 KGHSH and CDR2 LQKENI come from the germline V gene. This CDR3 has 15 residues. In nucleotides, the CDR3 is TGTGCCAGCTCACCACCGCTGGAGCAGAACTATGGCTACACCTTC. It yields the protein CASSPPLEQNYGYTF.

This clone appeared once. The chain couples TRBV28 to TRBJ1-6; no firm D call. This CDR3 comprises 15 residues. Trimming took 2 bases from V and 3 from J, leaving 8 bases between them. Per germline, CDR1 MDHEN and CDR2 SYDVKM. Here the CDR3 reads CASSLLRDYNSPLHF. The CDR3 region has the DNA TGTGCCAGCAGTTTACTCCGAGACTATAATTCACCCCTCCACTTT.

The chain joins TRBV11-2 to TRBJ1-2, with TRBD1 identical over 7 bases. Per the germline V gene, CDR1 is SGHAT and CDR2 is FQNNGV. The CDR3 covers 14 residues. The trim removed 5 bases at V and 4 bases at J, leaving 7 bases unmatched. CDR3 amino acids: CASSPTGTSYGYTF. DNA for the CDR3: TGTGCCAGCAGCCCGACAGGGACCTCCTATGGCTACACCTTC.

The chain has TRBV19 and TRBJ1-5; no clear D. With 1 base removed from V and 6 bases from J, the gap between germline ends came to 10 bases. Germline V gene sequence: CDR1 LNHDA, CDR2 SQIVND (reference sequence). The length of the CDR3 is 14 residues. In DNA, the CDR3 is TGTGCCAGTAGTATAGTGGAGGGTCGTCAGCCCCAGCATTTT. Its translation is CASSIVEGRQPQHF.

The CDR3 reads CASSSEPGQGFRGYTF. The CDR3 nucleotides are TGCGCCAGCAGCTCCGAACCGGGACAGGGGTTTCGTGGCTACACCTTC. The chain combines TRBV5-1 with TRBJ1-2, with 10 nucleotides matching TRBD1. Per germline, CDR1 SGHRS and CDR2 YFSETQ. Losses at the gene ends were 3 bases for V and 7 bases for J; bases not matched to a gene: 12. The CDR3 covers 16 residues.

The chain uses TRBV6-1 and TRBJ1-5; 7 nucleotides line up with TRBD1. V dropped 4 bases and J dropped 0; count of bases not matched to a gene: 6. The CDR3 loop spans 16 amino acids. Germline V CDR1 and CDR2: MNHNS, SASEGT. The CDR3 sequence is CASSGTGAYSNQPQHF. The CDR3, as DNA: TGTGCCAGCAGTGGGACAGGCGCTTATAGCAATCAGCCCCAGCATTTT.

The rearrangement uses TRBV7-2 and TRBJ2-7, with 12 bases fitting TRBD2. Germline trimming cut 5 bases from V and 2 bases from J; bases unmatched to any gene: 7. In germline, CDR1 is SGHTA, CDR2 FQGNSA. The CDR3 runs to 16 residues. The CDR3: CASSEPRLAGAYEQYF. The CDR3 DNA follows: TGTGCCAGCAGCGAACCTCGACTAGCGGGAGCCTACGAGCAGTACTTC.

The V call is TRBV27, the J call TRBJ1-1, with D tentatively TRBD1 (5 bases). V was cut by 5 bases and J by 3 bases, with 13 bases left in between. Germline CDR1 is MNHEY and CDR2 is SMNVEV (reference sequence). This CDR3 comprises 14 residues. The CDR3 reads CASSPSGIYTEAFF. The CDR3 DNA is TGTGCCAGCAGTCCTTCAGGGATATACACTGAAGCTTTCTTT.

This clone was found once. V and J are TRBV7-6 and TRBJ2-1, with TRBD2 matching over 8 bases. Germline-derived CDR1 and CDR2 are SGHVS and FNYEAQ. The CDR3 length is 16 residues. The V gene end was trimmed by 1 base and the J gene end by 2 bases; junction bases not matched to a gene: 4. The CDR3 coding sequence is TGTGCCAGCAGCTTAGGAAGCGGGAGTACCTACAATGAGCAGTTCTTC. Its protein is CASSLGSGSTYNEQFF.

This chain joins TRBV19 and TRBJ1-2, with 7 positions matching TRBD1. The CDR3 contains 15 residues. The ends lost 4 bases at V and 3 bases at J; junction bases unmatched: 8. Per the germline V gene, CDR1 is LNHDA and CDR2 is SQIVND (reference sequence). For the CDR3, the DNA is TGTGCCAGTAGTACCGGGACAGAGACCTACTATGGCTACACCTTC. This gives the protein CASSTGTETYYGYTF.

This clone occurred once. The V and J genes are TRBV30 and TRBJ1-1; D remains ambiguous. The CDR3 has 15 amino acids. Germline assignment: CDR1 GTSNPN and CDR2 SVGIG (reference sequence). V was pared by 3 bases and J by 3 bases, with 17 bases between. The CDR3 nucleotides are TGTGCCTGGAGGCTGGACGGAGGGTTTTACACTGAAGCTTTCTTT. Residues: CAWRLDGGFYTEAFF.

The V gene is TRBV7-9, the J gene TRBJ2-3; 7 bases are shared with TRBD1. The CDR3 consists of 14 residues. Per germline, CDR1 SEHNR and CDR2 FQNEAQ (reference sequence). V lost 5 bases, J lost 4 bases, and 6 bases stayed unmatched. This CDR3 is CASSVQGGPDTQYF. DNA of the CDR3: TGTGCCAGCAGCGTACAAGGGGGCCCAGATACGCAGTATTTT.

This clone was recorded a few times. The chain uses TRBV2 and TRBJ2-5, with TRBD2 as a possible D gene (5 bases). The ends were cut back, 4 bases at V and 7 bases at J, with 13 bases in the middle. There are 13 residues in the CDR3. CDR1 and CDR2 (germline): SNHLY, FYNNEI. In DNA, the CDR3 is TGTGCCAGCAGTGCCGAGGAGGTCGGGACCCAGTACTTC. Amino acids: CASSAEEVGTQYF. Together with reference TRBV2 and TRBJ2-5, the CDR3 gives the full variable domain: EPEVTQTPSHQVTQMGQEVILRCVPISNHLYFYWYRQILGQKVEFLVSFYNNEISEKSEIFDDQFSVERPDGSNFTLKIRSTKLEDSAMYFCASSAEEVGTQYFGPGTRLLVL.

The chain recombines TRBV11-3 with TRBJ1-3, with D possibly being TRBD1 (6 bases). V was cut by 3 bases and J by 4 bases, with 10 bases left in between. The V gene's germline CDR1 is SGHNT and CDR2 YENEEA. The length of the CDR3 is 14 residues. CDR3 bases: TGTGCCAGCAGCTTTTTCGACAGGGGAAACACCATATATTTT. It yields the protein CASSFFDRGNTIYF.

The chain is built from TRBV2 and TRBJ1-3; D perhaps matches TRBD1 (6 bases). Deletions cut 5 bases from V and 2 bases from J, with 10 bases between. Germline CDR1 and CDR2: SNHLY and FYNNEI. The CDR3 length is 14 residues. The CDR3, as DNA: TGTGCCAGCAGTTCCAACAGGGCTGGAAACACCATATATTTT. As protein: CASSSNRAGNTIYF. The variable domain in full, completed from reference TRBV2 and TRBJ1-3, reads EPEVTQTPSHQVTQMGQEVILRCVPISNHLYFYWYRQILGQKVEFLVSFYNNEISEKSEIFDDQFSVERPDGSNFTLKIRSTKLEDSAMYFCASSSNRAGNTIYFGEGSWLTVV.

The chain has TRBV5-5 and TRBJ2-1, with 8 bases matching TRBD2. V trimming: 4 bases; J trimming: 7 bases; junction bases outside the gene matches: 10. The CDR3 runs 15 residues. Per germline, CDR1 SGHKS and CDR2 YYEKEE (reference sequence). CDR3 nucleotide sequence: TGTGCCAGCAGCGAACTAGCGGCCCTGTGGAATGAGCAGTTCTTC. Translated: CASSELAALWNEQFF.

The chain uses TRBV5-1 and TRBJ2-7, with a weak D call TRBD1 (6 bases). The CDR3 totals 13 residues. V lost 0 bases, J lost 3 bases, and 7 bases lay in between. Germline assignment: CDR1 SGHRS and CDR2 YFSETQ. The CDR3 sequence is CASSLATGYEQYF. The CDR3 region has the DNA TGCGCCAGCAGCTTGGCGACAGGCTACGAGCAGTACTTC.

This chain connects TRBV27 to TRBJ1-5; TRBD1 is a possible D gene (5 bases). V lost 5 bases to trimming and J lost 0 bases, with 17 bases between them. The CDR3 has 17 amino acids. Germline CDR1 is MNHEY and CDR2 is SMNVEV (reference sequence). The CDR3 DNA sequence: TGTGCCAGCAGTCCTTCTCCAGGGCAATCTAGCAATCAGCCCCAGCATTTT. The encoded protein is CASSPSPGQSSNQPQHF.

The V call is TRBV5-1, the J call TRBJ2-1; D is possibly TRBD1 (6 bases). In germline, CDR1 is SGHRS, CDR2 YFSETQ. Between the trimmed V and J ends, which lost 4 bases and 3 bases, there was a span of 11 bases. The CDR3 loop spans 14 amino acids. CDR3 loop: CASSPRTDYNEQFF. In nucleotides, the CDR3 is TGCGCCAGCAGCCCAAGGACAGACTACAATGAGCAGTTCTTC.

The CDR3 DNA reads TGCGCCAGCAGCCCCATTGCCCGGGACAGGGTTGCCAAAAACATTCAGTACTTC. Protein sequence: CASSPIARDRVAKNIQYF. The V and J genes are TRBV4-1 and TRBJ2-4, with TRBD1 matching 9 bases. The CDR3 contains 18 residues. Germline-derived CDR1 and CDR2 are MGHRA and YSYEKL. Trimming cost V 4 bases and J 1 base; bases outside gene matches: 11.

On this clone: Additional DNA sequences in this sample encode the identical CDR3. The rearrangement uses TRBV2 and TRBJ2-7; 10 positions match TRBD1. The CDR3 runs to 13 residues. Germline V gives CDR1 SNHLY, CDR2 FYNNEI. The ends lost 7 bases at V and 1 base at J; junction bases unmatched: 1. CDR3 in DNA: TGTGCCAGCACGGGACAGGGGTCCTACGAGCAGTACTTC. Protein product: CASTGQGSYEQYF.

With respect to this clone: A read error may produce the germline difference seen at one junction end. The chain uses TRBV14 and TRBJ1-1; 7 bases line up with TRBD1. The CDR3 runs 16 residues. CDR1 and CDR2 from the germline V gene are SGHDN and FVKESK. CDR3 residues: CASSLRSGTANSEAFF. The CDR3 nucleotides read TGTGCCAGCAGCCTCCGGAGTGGGACAGCGAACAGTGAAGCTTTCTTT. Full variable domain (outside the CDR3, taken from reference TRBV14 and TRBJ1-1): EAGVTQFPSHSVIEKGQTVTLRCDPISGHDNLYWYRRVMGKEIKFLLHFVKESKQDESGMPNNRFLAERTGGTYSTLKVQPAELEDSGVYFCASSLRSGTANSEAFFGQGTRLTVV.

This rearrangement joins TRBV29-1 to TRBJ2-1; a possible D gene is TRBD2 (5 bases). The CDR3 runs to 14 residues. The germline CDR1 and CDR2 sequences are SQVTM and ANQGSEA. Trimming removed 6 bases from V and 0 bases from J, with 12 bases in between. For the CDR3, the DNA is TGCAGCGTGGTGGACGGACTCTCCTACAATGAGCAGTTCTTC. It yields the protein CSVVDGLSYNEQFF.

This chain connects TRBV4-1 to TRBJ2-1; 8 bases are a match to TRBD2. CDR1 is MGHRA and CDR2 is YSYEKL in the germline V gene. CDR3 length: 16 residues. J was trimmed by 8 bases and V by 2 bases; bases with no gene match: 11. The CDR3 region is CASSQRTGTRNHEQFF. In nucleotides, the CDR3 is TGCGCCAGCAGCCAACGAACCGGGACTAGAAACCATGAGCAGTTCTTC.